This TCR beta chain was observed in a study of T cell responses to AZD1222 COVID-19 vaccine. Study-level points and caveats: There were mostly white British donors and more females than males, and clonal diversity was possibly underestimated. Unmutated variant regions reportedly attract nearly half of all spike-specific TCRs. Spike-specific TCR breadth and depth rose after two AZD1222 doses. Just a handful of people given AZD1222 tested seropositive at baseline.

The protocol was immunoSEQ multiplex PCR, while the TCRdb copy is restricted to in-frame clones and leaves out a portion. The sample carries roughly 150,000 clones, approximately 91% recorded once. This clone was seen a single time. Its antigen is not known. CDR3 length: 14 amino acids. V lost 3 bases and J lost 0; bases outside the gene matches: 4. Germline V lookup: CDR1 DFQATT, CDR2 SNEGSKA (reference sequence). The input for sequencing was peripheral blood, taken 28 days after the second AZD1222 dose. V is TRBV20-1 and J is TRBJ2-5, with 7 bases identical to TRBD2. The sequence derives from an adult who received the AZD1222 COVID-19 vaccine. This chain's CDR3 is CSASGEGNQETQYF. In DNA, the CDR3 is TGCAGTGCTAGTGGGGAGGGAAACCAAGAGACCCAGTACTTC.